Described below is a single T cell receptor beta chain sequence and its context. Germline CDR1 and CDR2: SGHNT and YYREEE (reference sequence). Trimming cost V 2 bases and J 0 bases; bases outside gene matches: 5. The CDR3 is made up of 17 amino acids. The data originate from a study of CD8+ T cells in alopecia areata. Sequencing relied on a cDNA template that was reverse transcribed from extracted RNA. TCRdb's table, derived via immunoSEQ multiplex PCR, lists solely in-frame clones and lacks some. The table has 45,000 to 70,000 clones, about 96% seen once. The V call is TRBV5-4, the J call TRBJ2-1; 10 bases agree with TRBD2. Sequenced here: CD8+ T cells sorted from blood, sampled at week 0. This TCR came from a human donor with alopecia areata. CDR3: CASSFSAGGRSYNEQFF. CDR3 nucleotides: TGTGCCAGCAGCTTCTCAGCGGGGGGGCGCTCCTACAATGAGCAGTTCTTC.